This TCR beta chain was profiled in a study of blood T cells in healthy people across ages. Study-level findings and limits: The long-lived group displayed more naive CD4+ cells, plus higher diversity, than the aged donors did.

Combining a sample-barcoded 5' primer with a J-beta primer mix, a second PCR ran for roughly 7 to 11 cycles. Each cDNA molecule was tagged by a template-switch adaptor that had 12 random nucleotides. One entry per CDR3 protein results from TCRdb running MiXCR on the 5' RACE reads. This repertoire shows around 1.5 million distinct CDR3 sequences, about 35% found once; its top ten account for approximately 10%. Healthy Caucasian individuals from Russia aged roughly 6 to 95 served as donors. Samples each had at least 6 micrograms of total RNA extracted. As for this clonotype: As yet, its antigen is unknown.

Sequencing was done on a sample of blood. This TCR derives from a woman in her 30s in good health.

CDR3 protein: CSALDDRGDIQYF. The CDR3 bases are TGCAGTGCTCTTGATGACAGGGGGGACATTCAGTACTTC. The chain is built from TRBV20-1 and TRBJ2-4; TRBD1 matches at 9 bases. V was clipped by 5 bases and J by 8 bases; unmatched bases: 7. CDR1 and CDR2 (germline): DFQATT, SNEGSKA (reference sequence). The length of the CDR3 is 13 residues.